Here is one TCR beta chain with its context. Antigen specificity is unknown. V gave up 4 bases and J gave up 0 bases, with 10 bases separating them. Germline CDR1 reads GTSNPN; CDR2 reads SVGIG (reference sequence). The CDR3 is made up of 14 amino acids. The sample is drawn from a study of OX40 agonist ivuxolimab in advanced cancers. Study-wide points: At 0.1 to 3.0 mg/kg, CD4+ and CD8+ blood T cells expanded clonally by week 6.

Profiled with immunoSEQ multiplex PCR; TCRdb holds only in-frame clones, not every one. The table has 60,000 or so clones, 90% to 95% seen once. Specimen: CD4+ or CD8+ T cells sorted from blood, collected in a trial of the OX40 agonist ivuxolimab. This clonotype originated in an adult with an advanced solid tumor such as melanoma, head and neck, liver or kidney cancer. This chain uses TRBV30 with TRBJ1-3, with D unresolved. The CDR3 region has the DNA TGTGCCTGGACTCGGCCGAGCTCTGGAAACACCATATATTTT. Protein: CAWTRPSSGNTIYF.